The rows below give T cell receptor beta chains drawn from one sample of a study of a mutant IDH1 vaccine in newly diagnosed glioma. The antigens of these receptors remain unknown. Measured with immunoSEQ multiplex PCR; TCRdb has only the in-frame clones, and not every one. The sample lists 120,000 or so clones; around 80% were seen once. Sequencing was performed on PBMCs, taken from a glioma patient whose treatment included an IDH1 peptide vaccine. The receptors come from a man in his forties with glioma. CDR3s include the opening cysteine and the closing phenylalanine or tryptophan. Each record gives: J gene, clone size, V gene, D gene, CDR3 DNA, CDR3 protein. The D gene is left open where the match is weak. The size field is filled for only some rows; it gives once, few, many or a size class.

J gene: TRBJ2-7
clone size: .
V gene: TRBV7-2
D gene: TRBD2
CDR3 DNA: TGTGCCAGCAGCCAGGCGCCTAGCGGGAGCTACGAGCAGTACTTC
CDR3 protein: CASSQAPSGSYEQYF

J gene: TRBJ2-7
clone size: .
V gene: TRBV11-2
D gene: .
CDR3 DNA: TGTGCCAGCAGCCATATTCGGGGAAACGAGCAGTACTTC
CDR3 protein: CASSHIRGNEQYF

J gene: TRBJ2-2
clone size: .
V gene: TRBV11-2
D gene: .
CDR3 DNA: TGTGCCAGCAGCTTACGACCTCCTTCCGGGGAGCTGTTTTTT
CDR3 protein: CASSLRPPSGELFF

J gene: TRBJ2-1
clone size: .
V gene: TRBV5-6
D gene: TRBD2
CDR3 DNA: TGTGCCAGCAGCTGGGCGGGAGCGGTGCAGTTCTTC
CDR3 protein: CASSWAGAVQFF

J gene: TRBJ2-1
clone size: .
V gene: TRBV4-3
D gene: .
CDR3 DNA: TGCGCCAGCAGCCAAGGACGGGGGCTTTGGTACAATGAGCAGTTCTTC
CDR3 protein: CASSQGRGLWYNEQFF

J gene: TRBJ1-4
clone size: .
V gene: TRBV19
D gene: .
CDR3 DNA: TGTGCCAGTAGTATGGGCGGGCTGGGTGAAAAACTGTTTTTT
CDR3 protein: CASSMGGLGEKLFF

J gene: TRBJ1-2
clone size: few
V gene: TRBV4-3
D gene: .
CDR3 DNA: TGCGCCAGCAGCCGCGGGATTTATGGCTACACCTTC
CDR3 protein: CASSRGIYGYTF

J gene: TRBJ1-2
clone size: few
V gene: TRBV29-1
D gene: .
CDR3 DNA: TGCAGCGTTGAGGGGGAACAGGGCCACCATGGCTACACCTTC
CDR3 protein: CSVEGEQGHHGYTF

J gene: TRBJ2-7
clone size: .
V gene: TRBV11-2
D gene: TRBD2
CDR3 DNA: TGTGCCAGCAGCCCCTCTAGCGGGAGGGCCGCTAGGGAGCAGTACTTC
CDR3 protein: CASSPSSGRAAREQYF

J gene: TRBJ1-1
clone size: few
V gene: TRBV28
D gene: TRBD1
CDR3 DNA: TGTGCCAGCAGTTACTCGGACAGGGAAAATGAAGCTTTCTTT
CDR3 protein: CASSYSDRENEAFF

J gene: TRBJ2-7
clone size: once
V gene: TRBV7-2
D gene: .
CDR3 DNA: TGTGCCAGCAGCCGTGAGGGGGACTCCTACGAGCAGTACTTC
CDR3 protein: CASSREGDSYEQYF

J gene: TRBJ2-6
clone size: few
V gene: TRBV5-5
D gene: .
CDR3 DNA: TGTGCCAGCAGTTACGGACACCTGGGCGCCAACGTCCTGACTTTC
CDR3 protein: CASSYGHLGANVLTF